The 29 T cell receptor beta chains below all came from one sample that was sequenced in a study of patients and donors after allogeneic stem cell transplantation. TCRdb processed the RT-PCR reads anew with MiXCR; each CDR3 protein has one entry. The profile shows about a million distinct CDR3 sequences, more than 15% of them singletons. Sequenced input: blood, either unsorted or a sorted T cell fraction (not recorded which). Source of these receptors: a human donor who was either an allogeneic HSCT recipient or a stem cell or donor lymphocyte infusion donor (not recorded which). It is not recorded whose cells these are; they may come from a transplant donor.

The chain recombines TRBV5-4 with TRBJ2-1; 10 bases agree with TRBD1. The CDR3 covers 15 residues. Germline V gene lookup returns CDR1 SGHNT and CDR2 YYREEE (reference sequence). Unmatched junction bases numbered 11, after V lost 4 bases and J lost 10 bases. CDR3 residues: CASSQDRGPTAEQFF. In nucleotides, the CDR3 is TGTGCCAGCAGCCAAGACAGGGGGCCCACCGCGGAGCAGTTCTTC.

This clonotype was picked up a small number of times. The chain combines TRBV4-1 with TRBJ2-7, with D perhaps TRBD2 (5 bases). This CDR3 spans 14 amino acids. V was shortened by 1 base and J by 1 base, with 8 bases between the two germline ends. The germline V gene has CDR1 MGHRA and CDR2 YSYEKL. CDR3 DNA: TGCGCCAGCAGCCAAGCGGGAAAGTCCTACGAGCAGTACTTC. It specifies CASSQAGKSYEQYF.

This clonotype was detected a few times. One end of the junction is discordant with germline, which a read error may explain. The rearrangement links TRBV6-2 or TRBV6-3 to TRBJ2-5; a weak D match, TRBD2 (6 bases). This CDR3 comprises 13 residues. Germline CDR1 MNHEY, CDR2 SVGEGT. The CDR3 region has the DNA TGTGCCAGCAGTAACTCGCGGGGTAAGACCCAGTACTTC. Translated: CASSNSRGKTQYF.

This clonotype was recorded a few times. The chain joins TRBV9 to TRBJ2-5; D remains ambiguous. This CDR3 contains 12 residues. CDR1 and CDR2 (germline): SGDLS, YYNGEE. Trimming cost V 0 bases and J 5 bases, with 5 bases left between them. Here the CDR3 reads CASSVAFETQYF. CDR3 sequence (DNA): TGTGCCAGCAGCGTAGCTTTCGAGACCCAGTACTTC.

This clonotype was detected ten times or more. V and J are TRBV29-1 and TRBJ2-3, with 7 bases lining up with TRBD2. V dropped 2 bases and J dropped 2; count of bases not matched to a gene: 1. This CDR3 is built from 13 residues. Germline CDR1 reads SQVTM; CDR2 reads ANQGSEA. Here the CDR3 DNA reads TGCAGCGTTGAAACTAGCGCCACAGATACGCAGTATTTT. It codes for CSVETSATDTQYF.

The chain uses TRBV5-1 and TRBJ1-3; no clear D gene. Trimming took off 4 bases at V and 0 bases at J, with 8 bases between the two ends. Germline lookup yields CDR1 SGHRS and CDR2 YFSETQ. There are 14 residues in the CDR3. CDR3 DNA: TGCGCCAGCAGCCCAGTGAGCTCTGGAAACACCATATATTTT. It encodes CASSPVSSGNTIYF.

In its sample, this clonotype was seen a few times. The chain has TRBV29-1 and TRBJ2-5; D ambiguous. This CDR3 comprises 11 residues. Germline V gene data show CDR1 as SQVTM and CDR2 as ANQGSEA. V was cut by 8 bases and J by 1 base, with 8 bases left in between. CDR3: CSFTPQETQYF. CDR3 nucleotide sequence: TGCAGCTTCACTCCCCAAGAGACCCAGTACTTC.

This clonotype was observed many times. The chain recombines TRBV5-1 with TRBJ2-5; D is unclear. Germline V lookup: CDR1 SGHRS, CDR2 YFSETQ. This CDR3 comprises 14 residues. V was cut by 1 base and J by 1 base, with 8 bases left in between. CDR3 nucleotide sequence: TGCGCCAGCAGCTTGCAGTTGGGCCAAGAGACCCAGTACTTC. This codes for CASSLQLGQETQYF.

The chain joins TRBV29-1 to TRBJ2-5; D may match TRBD1 or TRBD2 (5 bases each). V lost 3 bases to trimming and J lost 5 bases, with 19 bases between them. Germline V CDR1 and CDR2: SQVTM, ANQGSEA. This CDR3 is 15 amino acids long. The CDR3 DNA follows: TGCAGCGTTGATTCCACGGGGACGGCCCGGGAGACCCAGTACTTC. It encodes CSVDSTGTARETQYF.

Only a few counts were recorded for this clonotype. This sequence joins TRBV6-4 and TRBJ2-1; TRBD2 matches at 9 bases. The germline V gene encodes CDR1 MRHNA and CDR2 SNTAGT. V trimming: 4 bases; J trimming: 7 bases; junction bases outside the gene matches: 5. The CDR3 loop spans 14 amino acids. The CDR3 sequence: CASSVISGSNEQFF. The CDR3 DNA is TGTGCCAGCAGTGTTATTAGCGGGAGTAATGAGCAGTTCTTC.

In this sample, this clonotype turned up a few times. The genes are TRBV3-1 and TRBJ2-1; D call uncertain. The CDR3 covers 13 residues. Germline CDR1 is LGHDT and CDR2 is YNNKEL (reference sequence). V was clipped by 1 base and J by 10 bases, with 11 bases between them. CDR3 sequence: CASSQVRAREQFF. CDR3 sequence (DNA): TGTGCCAGCAGCCAAGTGCGCGCGCGGGAGCAGTTCTTC.

This clonotype has just a few counts. CDR3 bases: TGTGCCAGTAGTTCGGGGGGGACAGGGGCCTACGAGCAGTACTTC. It codes for CASSSGGTGAYEQYF. The chain carries TRBV19 and TRBJ2-7, with 10 bases identical to TRBD1. Losses at the gene ends were 5 bases for V and 2 bases for J; bases not matched to a gene: 6. Germline V lookup: CDR1 LNHDA, CDR2 SQIVND (reference sequence). The CDR3 sequence is 15 residues long. The full variable domain, completed using reference TRBV19 and TRBJ2-7, is DGGITQSPKYLFRKEGQNVTLSCEQNLNHDAMYWYRQDPGQGLRLIYYSQIVNDFQKGDIAEGYSVSREKKESFPLTVTSAQKNPTAFYLCASSSGGTGAYEQYFGPGTRLTVT.

V gene TRBV5-5 combines with J gene TRBJ1-2; no reliable D call. This CDR3 is built from 18 residues. V lost 2 bases and J lost 0, with 20 bases in between. CDR1 and CDR2 (germline): SGHKS, YYEKEE (reference sequence). Here the CDR3 reads CASSLETARILTNYGYTF. The CDR3 DNA follows: TGTGCCAGCAGCTTAGAGACGGCGCGAATCCTAACTAACTATGGCTACACCTTC. The variable domain in full, with the rest retrieved from reference TRBV5-5 and TRBJ1-2, is DAGVTQSPTHLIKTRGQQVTLRCSPISGHKSVSWYQQVLGQGPQFIFQYYEKEERGRGNFPDRFSARQFPNYSSELNVNALLLGDSALYLCASSLETARILTNYGYTFGSGTRLTVV.

This clonotype was seen more than once but under ten times. V gene TRBV5-1 combines with J gene TRBJ1-2; 9 nucleotides align to TRBD1. From germline, CDR1 is SGHRS and CDR2 YFSETQ. The CDR3 is 15 residues long. After removal of 4 bases from V and 4 bases from J, the junction contained 8 bases not matched to a gene. The CDR3 region has the DNA TGCGCCAGCAGCCCCGGGACAGGGCCCCTCTATGGCTACACCTTC. The encoded protein is CASSPGTGPLYGYTF.

The chain joins TRBV7-6 to TRBJ1-3; D is unclear. In germline, CDR1 is SGHVS, CDR2 FNYEAQ. There are 16 residues in the CDR3. Trimming removed 0 bases from V and 4 bases from J, with 13 bases in between. CDR3 loop: CASSLAPSVQGNTIYF. The CDR3 region has the DNA TGTGCCAGCAGCTTAGCGCCAAGTGTTCAGGGAAACACCATATATTTT. The full variable domain, its missing parts supplied by reference TRBV7-6 and TRBJ1-3, is GAGVSQSPRYKVTKRGQDVALRCDPISGHVSLYWYRQALGQGPEFLTYFNYEAQQDKSGLPNDRFSAERPEGSISTLTIQRTEQRDSAMYRCASSLAPSVQGNTIYFGEGSWLTVV.

The chain joins TRBV6-5 to TRBJ1-1; D remains unclear. The CDR3 runs 15 residues. Germline V CDR1 and CDR2: MNHEY, SVGAGI. With 0 bases removed from V and 3 bases from J, the gap between germline ends came to 11 bases. This CDR3 is CASSYSKLQYTEAFF. The DNA of the CDR3 is TGTGCCAGCAGTTACTCGAAACTCCAATACACTGAAGCTTTCTTT.

In this sample, this clonotype turned up a few times. The J gene is TRBJ1-1, the V gene TRBV5-6, with D maybe TRBD1 (6 bases). Germline-derived CDR1 and CDR2 are SGHDT and YYEEEE. Trimming shortened V by 1 base and J by 6 bases, and 10 bases separated the two germline ends. The CDR3 is made up of 13 amino acids. CDR3 coding DNA: TGTGCCAGCAGCTTGCTCGGGGGCCCTGAAGCTTTCTTT. It is translated as CASSLLGGPEAFF.

This clonotype was observed a handful of times. The rearrangement uses TRBV6-1 and TRBJ2-2; perhaps TRBD2 as D (6 bases). CDR1 and CDR2 (germline): MNHNS, SASEGT. V was cut by 6 bases and J by 5 bases, with 10 bases left in between. This CDR3 comprises 13 residues. The CDR3: CASRLGSTGELFF. CDR3 coding DNA: TGTGCCAGCAGACTCGGGAGTACCGGGGAGCTGTTTTTT.

The chain uses TRBV4-2 and TRBJ2-5, with TRBD2 as a possible D gene (6 bases). The CDR3 is 15 residues long. The germline V gene has CDR1 LGHNA and CDR2 YNFKEQ. V lost 0 bases and J 3 bases, leaving 11 bases between the germline ends. As DNA, the CDR3 is TGTGCCAGCAGCCAAGAAGGCCGGGGGAAAGAGACCCAGTACTTC. Encoded protein: CASSQEGRGKETQYF.

This clonotype was seen ten or more times. The chain links TRBV29-1 to TRBJ2-3; no firm D call. CDR3 size: 15 residues. Per the germline V gene, CDR1 is SQVTM and CDR2 is ANQGSEA. V was clipped by 0 bases and J by 1 base, with 11 bases between them. The CDR3 protein is CSVEDPLQGTDTQYF. The CDR3 bases are TGCAGCGTTGAAGATCCTTTACAAGGCACAGATACGCAGTATTTT.

This clonotype was counted between two and nine times. The rearrangement links TRBV5-5 to TRBJ2-5; perhaps TRBD2 as D (5 bases). Trimming pared 3 bases from V and 2 bases from J, leaving 11 bases between. This CDR3 region has 14 residues. Germline CDR1 and CDR2: SGHKS and YYEKEE (reference sequence). The DNA for the CDR3 is TGTGCCAGCAGCTCTAAGGCGGGTCAAGAGACCCAGTACTTC. It translates to CASSSKAGQETQYF.

In its sample, this clonotype was seen many times. This rearrangement joins TRBV6-5 to TRBJ2-5; D possibly corresponds to TRBD1 (6 bases). Germline assignment: CDR1 MNHEY and CDR2 SVGAGI. CDR3 length: 18 residues. The V and J ends lost 2 bases and 5 bases respectively, with 24 bases between them. For the CDR3, the DNA is TGTGCCAGCAGTTACGCCCGACCTATCCCCTACAGGGCGGAGACCCAGTACTTC. Translating gives CASSYARPIPYRAETQYF.

As DNA, the CDR3 is TGTGCCAGCAGTCCAGGGGGAAAAGACTATGGCTACACCTTC. This encodes CASSPGGKDYGYTF. This chain links TRBV6-4 with TRBJ1-2; 7 positions match TRBD1. Germline V gene sequence: CDR1 MRHNA, CDR2 SNTAGT. This CDR3 is built from 14 residues. Trimming cost V 5 bases and J 3 bases; bases outside gene matches: 6.

This clonotype was detected a few times. V is TRBV2 and J is TRBJ1-5, with D uncertain. V gave up 7 bases and J gave up 4 bases, with 14 bases separating them. This CDR3 is 14 amino acids long. The germline gives CDR1 SNHLY, CDR2 FYNNEI. CDR3 DNA: TGTGCCAGCACTGGAGGGAGTTCTAATCAGCCCCAGCATTTT. Translated, it gives CASTGGSSNQPQHF. Combining the CDR3 with reference TRBV2 and TRBJ1-5 gives the whole variable domain EPEVTQTPSHQVTQMGQEVILRCVPISNHLYFYWYRQILGQKVEFLVSFYNNEISEKSEIFDDQFSVERPDGSNFTLKIRSTKLEDSAMYFCASTGGSSNQPQHFGDGTRLSIL.

The chain carries TRBV5-1 and TRBJ2-3; unclear D gene. This CDR3 is built from 14 residues. The V end lost 0 bases, the J end lost 8 bases, and 13 bases lay between the germline ends. CDR1 is SGHRS and CDR2 is YFSETQ in the germline V gene. CDR3 loop: CASSLGQPSSTQYF. The CDR3 DNA follows: TGCGCCAGCAGCTTGGGCCAACCGAGTAGTACGCAGTATTTT.

DNA for the CDR3: TGCGCCAGCAGCTTGAGACCCTTATACGGAACAAATGAAAAACTGTTTTTT. Translating gives CASSLRPLYGTNEKLFF. The chain couples TRBV5-1 to TRBJ1-4; no reliable D call. This CDR3 contains 17 residues. V lost 1 base and J 5 bases, leaving 18 bases between the germline ends. Germline V gene lookup returns CDR1 SGHRS and CDR2 YFSETQ.

The chain recombines TRBV5-1 with TRBJ2-5, with D possibly called TRBD1 or TRBD2 (5 bases each). The CDR3 spans 15 residues. In germline, CDR1 is SGHRS, CDR2 YFSETQ. Trimming cost V 3 bases and J 6 bases, with 18 bases left between them. The CDR3 loop reads CASSSRAPQGQTQYF. CDR3 DNA sequence: TGCGCCAGCAGCTCCCGTGCGCCCCAGGGACAGACCCAGTACTTC. The whole variable domain, remainder taken from reference TRBV5-1 and TRBJ2-5, is KAGVTQTPRYLIKTRGQQVTLSCSPISGHRSVSWYQQTPGQGLQFLFEYFSETQRNKGNFPGRFSGRQFSNSRSEMNVSTLELGDSALYLCASSSRAPQGQTQYFGPGTRLLVL.

This clonotype was seen only once. The chain combines TRBV2 with TRBJ2-7; D is undetermined. Germline CDR1 SNHLY, CDR2 FYNNEI. Trimming left V 6 bases short and J 6 bases short, with 18 bases between. The CDR3 consists of 14 residues. CDR3 bases: TGTGCCAGCAGCCCTTGGATCTCGGGCATCGAGCAGTACTTC. It specifies CASSPWISGIEQYF.

The chain has TRBV14 and TRBJ2-1; a weak D match, TRBD2 (5 bases). Germline V lookup: CDR1 SGHDN, CDR2 FVKESK. The CDR3 is 14 amino acids. V dropped 3 bases and J dropped 9 bases, with 15 bases sitting between them. CDR3 region: CASSHVVISGEQFF. For the CDR3, the DNA is TGTGCCAGCAGCCACGTCGTAATAAGCGGTGAGCAGTTCTTC. Variable domain in full (rest from reference TRBV14 and TRBJ2-1): EAGVTQFPSHSVIEKGQTVTLRCDPISGHDNLYWYRRVMGKEIKFLLHFVKESKQDESGMPNNRFLAERTGGTYSTLKVQPAELEDSGVYFCASSHVVISGEQFFGPGTRLTVL.